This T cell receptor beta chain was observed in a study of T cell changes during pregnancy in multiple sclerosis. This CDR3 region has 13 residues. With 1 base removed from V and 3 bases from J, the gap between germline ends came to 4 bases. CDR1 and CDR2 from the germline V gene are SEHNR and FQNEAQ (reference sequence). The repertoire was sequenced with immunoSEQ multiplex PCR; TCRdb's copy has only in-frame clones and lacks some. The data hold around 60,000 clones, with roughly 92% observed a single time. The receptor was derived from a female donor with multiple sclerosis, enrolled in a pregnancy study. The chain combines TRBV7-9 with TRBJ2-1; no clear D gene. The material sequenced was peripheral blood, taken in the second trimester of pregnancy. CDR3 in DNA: TGTGCCAGCAGCTTAGGACTCTACAATGAGCAGTTCTTC. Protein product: CASSLGLYNEQFF.